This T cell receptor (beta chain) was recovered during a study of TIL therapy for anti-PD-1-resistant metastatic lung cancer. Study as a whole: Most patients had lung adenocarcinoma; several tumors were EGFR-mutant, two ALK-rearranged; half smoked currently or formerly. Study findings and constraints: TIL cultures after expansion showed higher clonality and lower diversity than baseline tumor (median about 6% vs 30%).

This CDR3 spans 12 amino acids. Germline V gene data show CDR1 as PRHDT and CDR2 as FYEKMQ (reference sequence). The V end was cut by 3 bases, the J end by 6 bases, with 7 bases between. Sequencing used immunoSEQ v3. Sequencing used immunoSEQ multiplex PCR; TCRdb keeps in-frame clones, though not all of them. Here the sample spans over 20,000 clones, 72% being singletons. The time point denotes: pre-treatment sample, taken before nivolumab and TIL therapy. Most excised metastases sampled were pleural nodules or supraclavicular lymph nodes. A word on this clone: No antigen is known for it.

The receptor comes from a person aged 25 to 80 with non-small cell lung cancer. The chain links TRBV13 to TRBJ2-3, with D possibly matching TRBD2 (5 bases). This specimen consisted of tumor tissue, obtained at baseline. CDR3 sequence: CASSFTGDTQYF. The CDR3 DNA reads TGTGCCAGCAGCTTCACGGGGGATACGCAGTATTTT.